This is a list of T cell receptor beta chains from one sample in a study of OX40 agonist ivuxolimab in advanced cancers. Sequenced by immunoSEQ multiplex PCR; TCRdb stores in-frame clones only, minus some. The data show under 100,000 clones, with over 75% seen just once and about 6% held by the top ten. The sample here was CD4+ or CD8+ T cells sorted from blood, taken in a trial of the OX40 agonist ivuxolimab. Receptor source: an adult with an advanced solid tumor such as melanoma, head and neck, liver or kidney cancer. Each CDR3 is given with its conserved first and last residue. The D gene is left open where the match is weak. A clone size is listed for some rows: how often the clone was seen (once, few, many), or a class if it is expanded.

NA,TRBJ2-5,NA,TRBV7-9,TGTGCCAGCAGCCACGGACAGGGAGGGTTGTTGGAGACCCAGTACTTC,CASSHGQGGLLETQYF
TRBD1,TRBJ2-7,few,TRBV18,TGTGCCAGCTCACCGTCTACAGGGGGGTACGAGCAGTACTTC,CASSPSTGGYEQYF
NA,TRBJ1-1,NA,TRBV29-1,TGCAGCGTTGCTGGGAGAAACACTGAAGCTTTCTTT,CSVAGRNTEAFF
NA,TRBJ2-2,NA,TRBV15,TGTGCCACCAGCAGCTGGACTGGGAACACCGGGGAGCTGTTTTTT,CATSSWTGNTGELFF
TRBD2,TRBJ2-3,NA,TRBV6-5,TGTGCCAGCAGTTTCCTGAGTAGCGGGAGAATAGATACGCAGTATTTT,CASSFLSSGRIDTQYF
NA,TRBJ2-1,NA,TRBV27,TGTGCCAGCAGTTTAGGTGCAAGCTCCTACAATGAGCAGTTCTTC,CASSLGASSYNEQFF
NA,TRBJ1-1,NA,TRBV27,TGTGCCAGCAGTTTACTGGGTAGGATTGGTGAAGCTTTCTTT,CASSLLGRIGEAFF
TRBD1,TRBJ1-2,NA,TRBV9,TGTGCCAGCAGCGAGGGACAGGGGCCTAACTATGGCTACACCTTC,CASSEGQGPNYGYTF
NA,TRBJ1-2,NA,TRBV5-6,TGTGCCAGCAGCTCAAGCAGAACTAACTATGGCTACACCTTC,CASSSSRTNYGYTF
TRBD1,TRBJ2-1,NA,TRBV14,TGTGCCAGCAGCACCCGGACAGGGAGGAATGAGCAGTTCTTC,CASSTRTGRNEQFF
NA,TRBJ1-1,NA,TRBV5-1,TGCGCCAGCAGCTTAGACCCCTCGTGGAACACTGAAGCTTTCTTT,CASSLDPSWNTEAFF
NA,TRBJ2-1,NA,TRBV12-5,TGTGCTAGTGGTTTGCCATGGGTCCCAGGCCTAACGTACAATGAGCAGTTCTTC,CASGLPWVPGLTYNEQFF
TRBD1,TRBJ1-3,NA,TRBV11-2,TGTGCCAGCAGCTTAGGGACAGGGCTCTCTGGAAACACCATATATTTT,CASSLGTGLSGNTIYF
TRBD1,TRBJ2-2,NA,TRBV19,TGTGCCAGTAGTATCTGGACAGGGGGACTGAACACCGGGGAGCTGTTTTTT,CASSIWTGGLNTGELFF
NA,TRBJ1-1,NA,TRBV7-3,TGTGCCAGCAGCTTAATGGGGGCGGACACTGAAGCTTTCTTT,CASSLMGADTEAFF
NA,TRBJ1-3,NA,TRBV5-5,TGTGCCAGCAGCTTGGCCTATGGCTCTGGAAACACCATATATTTT,CASSLAYGSGNTIYF
TRBD2,TRBJ2-5,NA,TRBV4-1,TGCGCCAGCAGCCACCCCCCCACGGGGGGACCGGGGGAGCAGTACTTC,CASSHPPTGGPGEQYF
NA,TRBJ2-7,NA,TRBV28,TGTGCCAGCAGTTTAAACAGCAGGACCTACGAGCAGTACTTC,CASSLNSRTYEQYF
NA,TRBJ2-4,NA,TRBV4-3,TGCGCCAGCAGCCAAGATCAGGGGGCGGGGGCAGGTACCAAAAACATTCAGTACTTC,CASSQDQGAGAGTKNIQYF
NA,TRBJ1-1,NA,TRBV18,TGTGCCAGCTCACCACGATTGGGGGCTAACACTGAAGCTTTCTTT,CASSPRLGANTEAFF
NA,TRBJ1-2,once,TRBV15,TGTGCCACCAGCACCCCGATGCGAGGCTACACCTTC,CATSTPMRGYTF
NA,TRBJ2-1,NA,TRBV14,TGTGCCAGCAGCCCCCCGGGGACTCCCTACAATGAGCAGTTCTTC,CASSPPGTPYNEQFF
NA,TRBJ2-1,NA,TRBV5-1,TGCGCCAGCAGCTTGGTCCTGGGTCCTACGGGTGAGCAGTTCTTC,CASSLVLGPTGEQFF
TRBD2,TRBJ2-3,NA,TRBV27,TGTGCCAGCAGTTCCGGGACTAGCGGGGGGGGCACAGATACGCAGTATTTT,CASSSGTSGGGTDTQYF
TRBD1,TRBJ2-3,NA,TRBV28,TGTGCCAGCAGTTACTACAGGGGCGGGACAGATACGCAGTATTTT,CASSYYRGGTDTQYF
TRBD2,TRBJ2-1,once,TRBV5-1,TGCGCCAGCAGTCCAACTAGCGGGGGAGGAAATGAGCAGTTCTTC,CASSPTSGGGNEQFF
TRBD2,TRBJ2-7,once,TRBV2,TGTGCCAGCGGCTTAGCGGGAGTCCCGTACGAGCAGTACTTC,CASGLAGVPYEQYF
NA,TRBJ2-1,NA,TRBV5-1,TGCGCCAGCAGCTTACAGGGGGGGACCTACAATGAGCAGTTCTTC,CASSLQGGTYNEQFF
NA,TRBJ2-2,NA,TRBV6-4,TGTGCCAGCAGTGACTCAGGAAACACCGGGGAGCTGTTTTTT,CASSDSGNTGELFF
TRBD1,TRBJ1-6,NA,TRBV5-1,TGCGCCAGCAGCTCTCGGACAGGGGGAAATTCACCCCTCCACTTT,CASSSRTGGNSPLHF
TRBD2,TRBJ2-5,NA,TRBV19,TGTGCCAGTAGTATAGTGCGGGGGTCGGGGGAGACCCAGTACTTC,CASSIVRGSGETQYF